The entry that follows covers one TCR beta chain sequence. This entry comes from a study of T cell changes during pregnancy in multiple sclerosis. Only in-frame clones appear in the TCRdb table, and some are missing; sequencing was by immunoSEQ multiplex PCR. This table has about 40,000 clones, 88% appearing once. This CDR3 is built from 15 residues. Trimming left V 5 bases short and J 2 bases short, with 15 bases between. Germline loops: CDR1 MNHNY, CDR2 SVGAGI (reference sequence). The chain recombines TRBV6-6 with TRBJ1-1, with D tentatively TRBD1 (5 bases). This material consisted of peripheral blood, taken in the first trimester of pregnancy. The receptor was isolated from a female donor in good health, enrolled as a control in a pregnancy study. The CDR3 reads CASSPSKGINTEAFF. In nucleotides, the CDR3 is TGTGCCAGCAGTCCTTCCAAGGGGATTAACACTGAAGCTTTCTTT.